The 29 T cell receptor beta chains given below trace back to one sample, sequenced in a study of blood T cell repertoires in COVID-19 (TCRdb year 2020). Library construction relied on the immunoSEQ multiplex PCR assay. TCRdb took this table from immuneACCESS and kept in-frame rearrangements with V and J called. Such tables lack part of the clones; where checked against another copy, unresolved V genes explain under half of the gap, and the rest is unexplained. This sample holds about 210,000 clones; around 90% were observed only once. The ten largest clonotypes hold around 1.6% of the sample. Sequences were obtained from peripheral blood. Source of these receptors: a man between 70 and 80 years old with acute or convalescent COVID-19.

The rearrangement uses TRBV18 and TRBJ2-1; 7 nucleotides match TRBD1. This CDR3 contains 14 residues. CDR1 KGHSH and CDR2 LQKENI come from the germline V gene. Losses at the gene ends were 5 bases for V and 4 bases for J; bases not matched to a gene: 5. The CDR3 DNA reads TGTGCCAGCTCATATGGGACAGCTTACAATGAGCAGTTCTTC. Translated: CASSYGTAYNEQFF.

The rearrangement joins TRBV12-5 to TRBJ2-2, with 14 bases lining up with TRBD2. V lost 6 bases to trimming and J lost 5 bases; unmatched junction nucleotides: 2. Germline assignment: CDR1 LGHNT and CDR2 FRNRAP. This CDR3 region has 15 residues. The CDR3 loop is CASGGTSGSTGELFF. Written as DNA, the CDR3 is TGTGCTAGTGGGGGGACTAGCGGGAGTACCGGGGAGCTGTTTTTT.

The gene calls are TRBV9 and TRBJ2-7, with 10 bases that match TRBD2. The V gene's germline CDR1 is SGDLS and CDR2 YYNGEE. V trimming: 4 bases; J trimming: 3 bases; junction bases outside the gene matches: 7. The CDR3 runs to 15 residues. The CDR3 DNA follows: TGTGCCAGCAGCCCAGGTGCTAGCGGGGGCTACGAGCAGTACTTC. Protein product: CASSPGASGGYEQYF.

The chain carries TRBV7-2 and TRBJ2-1; TRBD1 agrees at 8 bases. Per the germline V gene, CDR1 is SGHTA and CDR2 is FQGNSA. The CDR3 contains 14 residues. V lost 11 bases to trimming and J lost 1 base; unmatched junction nucleotides: 7. CDR3 residues: CAAGGGNSYNEQFF. The CDR3 coding sequence is TGTGCCGCAGGGGGCGGGAATTCCTACAATGAGCAGTTCTTC.

On this clone: An end of the junction does not agree with germline; a read error may underlie this. The V gene is TRBV27, the J gene TRBJ2-7, with D perhaps matching TRBD1 (5 bases). Germline loops: CDR1 MNHEY, CDR2 SMNVEV (reference sequence). The CDR3 is 15 residues long. CDR3 coding DNA: TGTGCCAGCCGTTTTGCCCCAGGGCAGAACTACGAGCAGTACTTC. Translating gives CASRFAPGQNYEQYF.

The chain joins TRBV6-6 to TRBJ2-5; D ambiguous. This CDR3 region has 13 residues. V dropped 6 bases and J dropped 5 bases, with 13 bases sitting between them. CDR1 and CDR2 (germline): MNHNY, SVGAGI (reference sequence). The CDR3 loop is CASSLNRVETQYF. The CDR3 DNA is TGTGCCAGCAGCCTGAACCGAGTCGAGACCCAGTACTTC.

The rearrangement links TRBV29-1 to TRBJ2-3; a weak D match, TRBD2 (6 bases). Trimming cost V 4 bases and J 3 bases, with 8 bases left between them. This CDR3 has 12 amino acids. CDR1 and CDR2 (germline): SQVTM, ANQGSEA. The CDR3 region is CSVVRETDTQYF. The CDR3 coding sequence is TGCAGCGTTGTTCGGGAGACAGATACGCAGTATTTT.

The gene calls are TRBV28 and TRBJ1-1; TRBD1 might be the D (5 bases). The CDR3 consists of 15 residues. The V gene's germline CDR1 is MDHEN and CDR2 SYDVKM. Trimming pared 2 bases from V and 4 bases from J, leaving 14 bases between. The CDR3 DNA reads TGTGCCAGCAGTTTACCGGACACATATGGCACTGAAGCTTTCTTT. Protein sequence: CASSLPDTYGTEAFF.

This clone was detected a few times. The chain employs TRBV2 and TRBJ1-2; D ambiguous. The germline V gene encodes CDR1 SNHLY and CDR2 FYNNEI. Trimming stripped 4 bases from V and 4 bases from J, with 13 bases between. This CDR3 contains 14 residues. In DNA, the CDR3 is TGTGCCAGCAGTGGGATAGGTGGGCTCTATGGCTACACCTTC. Its protein is CASSGIGGLYGYTF.

This clone was observed a single time. The chain couples TRBV7-2 to TRBJ2-5, with D perhaps TRBD2 (5 bases). The length of the CDR3 is 15 residues. With 5 bases removed from V and 2 bases from J, the gap between germline ends came to 15 bases. CDR1 and CDR2 from the germline V gene are SGHTA and FQGNSA. The CDR3, as DNA: TGTGCCAGCAGCACAAGAGGGATTTCTCAAGAGACCCAGTACTTC. Translation: CASSTRGISQETQYF. The full variable domain, with the rest looked up from reference TRBV7-2 and TRBJ2-5, is GAGVSQSPSNKVTEKGKDVELRCDPISGHTALYWYRQSLGQGLEFLIYFQGNSAPDKSGLPSDRFSAERTGGSVSTLTIQRTQQEDSAVYLCASSTRGISQETQYFGPGTRLLVL.

As DNA, the CDR3 is TGTGCCAGTAGTATCGGACAGGAGAACACTGAAGCTTTCTTT. Protein: CASSIGQENTEAFF. The J gene is TRBJ1-1, the V gene TRBV19; 7 bases are shared with TRBD1. This CDR3 has 14 residues. The germline V gene has CDR1 LNHDA and CDR2 SQIVND (reference sequence). J lost 1 base, V lost 3 bases, and 2 bases had no gene match.

The chain uses TRBV7-2 and TRBJ2-1, with a possible D match to TRBD2 (5 bases). This CDR3 has 14 amino acids. V was shortened by 3 bases and J by 6 bases, with 12 bases between the two germline ends. In germline, CDR1 is SGHTA, CDR2 FQGNSA. CDR3 bases: TGTGCCAGCAGCTTGCGGGCCCTTGGCAATGAGCAGTTCTTC. This codes for CASSLRALGNEQFF.

This chain uses TRBV18 with TRBJ2-7, with 9 nucleotides matching TRBD1. The germline V gene has CDR1 KGHSH and CDR2 LQKENI. V lost 3 bases and J lost 2; bases outside the gene matches: 8. The length of the CDR3 is 16 residues. CDR3 residues: CASSPRDRATTYEQYF. CDR3 DNA sequence: TGTGCCAGCTCACCCCGGGACAGGGCCACAACCTACGAGCAGTACTTC.

There are a few counts of this clone. The junction and the germline gene differ at one end; a read error may be behind it. The CDR3 DNA sequence: TGTGCCACCAGTGATGCGAGCGGGTGGGTCTTT. Protein: CATSDASGWVF. V and J are TRBV24-1 and TRBJ1-1; D is ambiguous. CDR3 length: 11 residues. The V gene's germline CDR1 is KGHDR and CDR2 SFDVKD.

The V gene is TRBV3-1 (or the pseudogene TRBV3-2), the J gene TRBJ2-2; 10 bases are shared with TRBD2. This CDR3 has 16 residues. V was pared by 1 base and J by 2 bases, with 1 base of the junction left unmatched. Germline V CDR1 and CDR2: LGHDT, YNNKEL (reference sequence). The CDR3 coding sequence is TGTGCCAGCAGCCAAGTAGCGGGGGGAAACACCGGGGAGCTGTTTTTT. Translating it yields CASSQVAGGNTGELFF.

The chain combines TRBV4-2 with TRBJ2-3, with D possibly being TRBD2 (5 bases). The CDR3 is made up of 14 amino acids. From germline, CDR1 is LGHNA and CDR2 YNFKEQ. V was shortened by 2 bases and J by 4 bases, with 10 bases between the two germline ends. CDR3 sequence (DNA): TGTGCCAGCAGCCAACCCGAGGGATCAGATACGCAGTATTTT. It translates to CASSQPEGSDTQYF.

The V call is TRBV5-1, the J call TRBJ2-7; D may be TRBD2 (6 bases). This CDR3 has 15 residues. V dropped 2 bases and J dropped 0 bases, with 12 bases sitting between them. CDR1 SGHRS and CDR2 YFSETQ come from the germline V gene. For the CDR3, the DNA is TGCGCCAGCAGCTTAGGGGACTGGAGCTCCTACGAGCAGTACTTC. Its translation: CASSLGDWSSYEQYF.

The chain is built from TRBV14 and TRBJ2-7; D unclear. Per the germline V gene, CDR1 is SGHDN and CDR2 is FVKESK. The CDR3 loop spans 13 amino acids. Trimming stripped 3 bases from V and 0 bases from J, with 6 bases between. In nucleotides, the CDR3 is TGTGCCAGCAGCCATCGTTTCTCCTACGAGCAGTACTTC. Amino acid sequence: CASSHRFSYEQYF. The entire variable domain, with the rest obtained from reference TRBV14 and TRBJ2-7, is as follows: EAGVTQFPSHSVIEKGQTVTLRCDPISGHDNLYWYRRVMGKEIKFLLHFVKESKQDESGMPNNRFLAERTGGTYSTLKVQPAELEDSGVYFCASSHRFSYEQYFGPGTRLTVT.

The CDR3 is CASSLTSLYEQYF. For the CDR3, the DNA is TGTGCCAGTAGTTTAACTAGCCTCTACGAGCAGTACTTC. The chain joins TRBV19 to TRBJ2-7; perhaps TRBD2 as D (6 bases). Germline V lookup: CDR1 LNHDA, CDR2 SQIVND (reference sequence). The V end lost 5 bases, the J end lost 3 bases, and 11 bases lay between the germline ends. The CDR3 contains 13 residues.

The V gene is TRBV10-3, the J gene TRBJ2-1; 7 positions match TRBD1. CDR1 ENHRY and CDR2 SYGVKD come from the germline V gene. With 7 bases clipped from V and 5 bases from J, the junction kept 8 bases outside the gene matches. This CDR3 contains 14 residues. The CDR3 nucleotides are TGTGCCATCACGAAGGGGGCGGCGAACAATGAGCAGTTCTTC. Translated, it gives CAITKGAANNEQFF.

The chain employs TRBV5-5 and TRBJ2-1, with 10 positions matching TRBD2. This CDR3 region has 15 residues. CDR1 SGHKS and CDR2 YYEKEE come from the germline V gene (reference sequence). The trim removed 4 bases at V and 6 bases at J, leaving 7 bases unmatched. CDR3 DNA: TGTGCCAGCAGCCGAGGAGCGGGAGGGTTCAATGAGCAGTTCTTC. Protein sequence: CASSRGAGGFNEQFF.

The rearrangement links TRBV5-1 to TRBJ2-7, with D perhaps matching TRBD1 (6 bases). V was shortened by 4 bases and J by 5 bases, with 13 bases between the two germline ends. Germline values: CDR1 SGHRS, CDR2 YFSETQ. The CDR3 is 13 amino acids. The CDR3 protein is CASSPNGGHEQYF. The CDR3 DNA sequence: TGCGCCAGCAGCCCGAATGGGGGCCACGAGCAGTACTTC.

V usage is TRBV21-1 and J usage is TRBJ1-5; TRBD1 is the table's D call, not checked against the DNA. TRBV21-1 is designated a pseudogene. This CDR3 has 19 residues. The CDR3 bases are TGTGCCAGCAGCAAAGGTGACAGCCGGCCGGGACACCAAAATCAGCCCCAGCATTTT. Its protein is CASSKGDSRPGHQNQPQHF.

The rearrangement joins TRBV7-9 to TRBJ1-4; TRBD1 is a possible D gene (5 bases). The CDR3 is 14 residues long. Germline V gene data show CDR1 as SEHNR and CDR2 as FQNEAQ (reference sequence). The V and J ends lost 5 bases and 6 bases respectively, with 13 bases between them. In DNA form, the CDR3 reads TGTGCCAGCAGCCGCGGGACGGGGGATGAAAAACTGTTTTTT. This gives the protein CASSRGTGDEKLFF.

J is TRBJ1-6 and V is TRBV27; a possible D gene is TRBD1 (5 bases). This CDR3 contains 15 residues. Looked up from germline, CDR1 is MNHEY and CDR2 is SMNVEV (reference sequence). Trimming removed 3 bases from V and 3 bases from J, with 9 bases in between. CDR3 nucleotide sequence: TGTGCCAGCAGTTTCAGGCAGGGCTATAATTCACCCCTCCACTTT. Translating gives CASSFRQGYNSPLHF.

V and J are TRBV5-1 and TRBJ2-1; D is ambiguous. V was cut by 1 base and J by 8 bases, with 10 bases left in between. The CDR3 is made up of 13 amino acids. Per germline, CDR1 SGHRS and CDR2 YFSETQ. The CDR3 coding sequence is TGCGCCAGCAGCTTGAATAGCCAAGATGAGCAGTTCTTC. Protein sequence: CASSLNSQDEQFF. Variable domain in full (rest from reference TRBV5-1 and TRBJ2-1): KAGVTQTPRYLIKTRGQQVTLSCSPISGHRSVSWYQQTPGQGLQFLFEYFSETQRNKGNFPGRFSGRQFSNSRSEMNVSTLELGDSALYLCASSLNSQDEQFFGPGTRLTVL.

The chain links TRBV3-1 (or the pseudogene TRBV3-2) to TRBJ2-7, with 9 bases identical to TRBD1. The CDR3 sequence is 16 residues long. Per germline, CDR1 LGHDT and CDR2 YNNKEL (reference sequence). V lost 3 bases, J lost 4 bases, and 10 bases stayed unmatched. The CDR3 DNA reads TGTGCCAGCAGCCACGGAACAGGGGGCAAATTTTACGAGCAGTACTTC. Translated, it gives CASSHGTGGKFYEQYF.

Of note for this clone: Other DNA sequences from this sample encode an identical CDR3 as well. The chain has TRBV18 and TRBJ1-2, with 10 nucleotides matching TRBD1. Germline V CDR1 and CDR2: KGHSH, LQKENI. This CDR3 has 14 amino acids. The V and J ends lost 3 bases and 2 bases, in that order; junction bases with no gene match: 0. The CDR3 DNA sequence: TGTGCCAGCTCACCGGGACAGGGGAACTATGGCTACACCTTC. It specifies CASSPGQGNYGYTF.

The chain employs TRBV27 and TRBJ2-7, with D perhaps matching TRBD2 (6 bases). Germline CDR1 reads MNHEY; CDR2 reads SMNVEV (reference sequence). V was cut by 3 bases and J by 2 bases, with 23 bases left in between. CDR3 length equals 18 residues. The CDR3 bases are TGTGCCAGCAGTTTGAGCGGGTCCAGTGGGCTAAACCCCTACGAGCAGTACTTC. Translating it yields CASSLSGSSGLNPYEQYF.